The T cell receptor beta chain described here comes from a study of blood T cells in healthy people across ages. Study context: About one barcoded beta molecule per two T cells came from capture by template switching. Study-wide findings and caveats: Estimated diversity, derived from one million T cells, was regarded as an underestimate.

Germline V gives CDR1 MNHEY, CDR2 SVGAGI. There are 14 residues in the CDR3. Each donor gave 9 to 10 milliliters of peripheral blood. A second PCR of 7 to 11 cycles used a sample-barcoded 5' primer and a J-beta primer mix. CDR3-containing paired-end reads numbered at least 2.5 million in each sample. TCRdb passed the 5' RACE reads through MiXCR, listing each CDR3 protein once. The table shows 720,000 or so distinct CDR3 sequences, with roughly 41% occurring only once. About this clonotype itself: The antigen remains undetermined. One junction end does not reproduce the germline sequence, and a read error may be involved.

The chain is built from TRBV6-5 and TRBJ1-2; 11 bases are shared with TRBD1. The sequence derives from a man of 80 years or more in good health. The material sequenced was blood. The CDR3: CAGSRDRGGSGYTF. The CDR3 nucleotides read TGTGCCGGCAGTCGGGACAGGGGGGGTAGCGGCTACACCTTC.